Listed below are T cell receptor beta chains from one sample, sequenced in a study of lymphopenia after photon versus proton radiotherapy. The data were produced by immunoSEQ multiplex PCR, yet TCRdb's version contains in-frame clones alone and is incomplete. The sample includes under 30,000 clones, 80% to 90% of them seen just once. The specimen comprised peripheral blood, sampled from a patient treated with proton-based radiotherapy. The receptors were sampled from a woman aged 60 to 75 with cholangiocarcinoma. Some clones in this sample may be carry-over from other donors' samples. Both conserved end residues are part of each CDR3. The D gene is left open where the match is weak. Only part of the rows carry a size: once, few, many, or a class if the clone is expanded.

. TRBJ1-3 . TRBV4-1 TGCGCCAGCAGCCAGTTTCCGACGCGGTCTGGAAACACCATATATTTT CASSQFPTRSGNTIYF
TRBD1 TRBJ1-4 . TRBV29-1 TGCAGCGTTTCGGGACAGGGGGTGCCTAATGAAAAACTGTTTTTT CSVSGQGVPNEKLFF
TRBD2 TRBJ2-3 . TRBV7-2 TGTGCCAGCAGCTCCATTCCGGGACTAGCGGGAGCAGATACGCAGTATTTT CASSSIPGLAGADTQYF
. TRBJ1-1 . TRBV18 TGTGCCAGCTCACCAAGTCAAAAGAACACTGAAGCTTTCTTT CASSPSQKNTEAFF
. TRBJ2-5 . TRBV4-2 TGTGCCAGCAGCCTCGCCGGGACCCTAGACGAGACCCAGTACTTC CASSLAGTLDETQYF
. TRBJ2-7 . TRBV27 TGTGCCAGCAGTTTACTGGGCCCGCCCTACGAGCAGTACTTC CASSLLGPPYEQYF
. TRBJ2-3 . TRBV6-5 TGTGCCTCCGGGCGGGCAGGGGGGCTTGATACGCAGTATTTT CASGRAGGLDTQYF
TRBD2 TRBJ2-7 . TRBV10-3 TGTGCCACCGCACTAGCGGGAGAGGGAAGGGAAGACTACGAGCAGTACTTC CATALAGEGREDYEQYF
TRBD1 TRBJ1-2 . TRBV18 TGTGCCAGCACCCAGAATCCAACAGGGGGCTATGGCTACACCTTC CASTQNPTGGYGYTF
. TRBJ2-2 . TRBV27 TGTGCCAGCACTCCCATGGAGGGCCTCTCGAGGACCGGGGAGCTGTTTTTT CASTPMEGLSRTGELFF
. TRBJ2-3 . TRBV6-1 TGTGCCAGCAGTGAGGACGGTCGCCCGTATTTT CASSEDGRPYF
TRBD2 TRBJ2-7 . TRBV19 TGTGCCAGTAGTATATCGACTAGCGGGAGTCTTGAGCAGTACTTC CASSISTSGSLEQYF
. TRBJ2-5 . TRBV5-5 TGTGCCAGCAGCGGGACCGGGGGGACCCAGTACTTC CASSGTGGTQYF
. TRBJ2-1 . TRBV2 TGTGCCAGCAGTGAAACGGGAAGCTCCTACAATGAGCAGTTCTTC CASSETGSSYNEQFF
. TRBJ2-7 . TRBV5-4 TGTGCCAGCAGCTCCGTGGGATTCGAGCAGTACTTC CASSSVGFEQYF
. TRBJ1-5 few TRBV18 TGTGCCAGCTCACCACAGGGTTTTCAGCCCCAGCATTTT CASSPQGFQPQHF
. TRBJ1-4 . TRBV5-1 TGCGCCAGCAGCGTAGGTAGAGGGACTAATGAAAAACTGTTTTTT CASSVGRGTNEKLFF
. TRBJ2-7 few TRBV7-9 TGTGCCAGCAGCTTAGTGCCAGAGGCCGACGAGCAGTACTTC CASSLVPEADEQYF
. TRBJ1-5 many TRBV4-1 TGCGCCAGCAGCCAAGTCTTGTCGGGCGGTCAGCCCCAGCATTTT CASSQVLSGGQPQHF
. TRBJ2-7 . TRBV5-6 TGTGCCAGCCTGGGGTGGGGCGAGCAGTACTTC CASLGWGEQYF
. TRBJ1-2 once TRBV18 TGTGCCAGCTCCCATTCGGCTAACTATGGCTACACCTTC CASSHSANYGYTF
. TRBJ2-5 . TRBV6-5 TGTGCCAGCAGCCGGCGCCCGTACCAAGAGACCCAGTACTTC CASSRRPYQETQYF
TRBD1 TRBJ2-2 . TRBV27 TGTGCCAGCAGTTTATCGCGGACAGGGAGGCCCGGGGAGCTGTTTTTT CASSLSRTGRPGELFF
TRBD1 TRBJ2-3 . TRBV11-3 TGTGCCAGCAGGCTTAGGGGGCTCGACACAGATACGCAGTATTTT CASRLRGLDTDTQYF
. TRBJ2-5 . TRBV7-9 TGTGCCAGCAGCTTAGCCCCGGGGGGCGGGGGCGCCTATATGGAGACCCAGTACTTC CASSLAPGGGGAYMETQYF
. TRBJ1-1 . TRBV5-1 TGCGCCAGCAGCTTGTGGGGAGCCCCGAACACTGAAGCTTTCTTT CASSLWGAPNTEAFF
. TRBJ2-5 . TRBV27 TGTGCCAGCAGCCCGGTGTACGGGATCGGGGAGACCCAGTACTTC CASSPVYGIGETQYF
TRBD1 TRBJ1-1 once TRBV19 TGTGCCAGTAGTAGTGTAGGGGACAGGGACGTCCGGAGGAACACTGAAGCTTTCTTT CASSSVGDRDVRRNTEAFF
TRBD1 TRBJ1-1 . TRBV5-6 TGTGCCAGCAGCCAGGCCGGGACAGGGGAATTTACTGAAGCTTTCTTT CASSQAGTGEFTEAFF
TRBD1 TRBJ2-7 once TRBV5-1 TGCGCCAGCAGCTTGGGGACAGGGGGGTACGAGCAGTACTTC CASSLGTGGYEQYF
. TRBJ1-6 . TRBV6-5 TGTGCCAGCAGGAACGGGGCCGGTAATTCACCCCTCCACTTT CASRNGAGNSPLHF
. TRBJ1-4 . TRBV19 TGTGCCAGTAGTATCCGGTTGGGGCTGGCTGAAAAACTGTTTTTT CASSIRLGLAEKLFF
TRBD2 TRBJ2-7 . TRBV13 TGTGCCAGCAGCCCACGGGGGAGCGGGGGACTTAGGCACGAGCAGTACTTC CASSPRGSGGLRHEQYF
TRBD2 TRBJ2-3 . TRBV6-6 TGTGCCAGCACCCACAGTAGCGGGCGTGTAGATACGCAGTATTTT CASTHSSGRVDTQYF
TRBD2 TRBJ2-7 . TRBV5-6 TGTGCCAGCAGCCCTACTAGCGCACCACCCTACGAGCAGTACTTC CASSPTSAPPYEQYF
. TRBJ1-3 once TRBV10-3 TGTGCCATCAGTGTCGACCTGATAGGAAACACCATATATTTT CAISVDLIGNTIYF
. TRBJ2-5 few TRBV20-1 TGCAGTGCTAGGCGGAAGACCCAGTACTTC CSARRKTQYF
. TRBJ1-1 . TRBV30 TGTGCCTGGACAGGGTGGATGAACACTGAAGCTTTCTTT CAWTGWMNTEAFF
. TRBJ2-1 . TRBV18 TGTGCCAGCTCTTCAGCGGTCGCAAGCTCCTACAATGAGCAGTTCTTC CASSSAVASSYNEQFF
. TRBJ2-2 once TRBV2 TGTGCCAGCGTTGGGACCACCTACACCGGGGAGCTGTTTTTT CASVGTTYTGELFF
. TRBJ2-4 . TRBV18 TGTGCCAGCTCACCATCGTCAGGCTCCAAAAACATTCAGTACTTC CASSPSSGSKNIQYF
TRBD1 TRBJ1-2 once TRBV29-1 TGCAGCGCCCGGACAGGGCTGGGCTATGGCTACACCTTC CSARTGLGYGYTF
TRBD1 TRBJ2-6 . TRBV7-9 TGTGCCAGCAGCTTCCCCGGAGACAGGGCCACCTCTGGGGCCAACGTCCTGACTTTC CASSFPGDRATSGANVLTF
. TRBJ2-2 . TRBV15 TGTGCCACCAGCAGAGATCAGGGCGGCCGCGGGGAGCTGTTTTTT CATSRDQGGRGELFF
TRBD2 TRBJ2-7 . TRBV5-4 TGTGCCAGCAGCTTGGCGGGAGTAGCGGGCGAGCAGTACTTC CASSLAGVAGEQYF
. TRBJ1-2 . TRBV9 TGTGCCAGCAGCGTAGGTCCCGGGGGCTATGGCTACACCTTC CASSVGPGGYGYTF
. TRBJ1-3 . TRBV30 TGTGCCTGGAGCAGGGACTCTGGAAACACCATATATTTT CAWSRDSGNTIYF
TRBD1 TRBJ1-1 once TRBV9 TGTGCCAGCAGCAAAGACAGGGGCGGTCGAGCTTTCTTT CASSKDRGGRAFF
. TRBJ2-3 . TRBV15 TGTGCCACCAGCAGAGATAGAGGTGCTAGCACAGATACGCAGTATTTT CATSRDRGASTDTQYF
. TRBJ2-6 . TRBV6-1 TGTGCCAGCAGGGCAACGTCCACTGGGGCCAACGTCCTGACTTTC CASRATSTGANVLTF
TRBD1 TRBJ1-4 . TRBV5-6 TGTGCCAGCAGCCGTACAGGGGAGGTTGAAAAACTGTTTTTT CASSRTGEVEKLFF
TRBD1 TRBJ2-7 . TRBV6-1 TGTGCCAGCAGACTAGACAGGGTCCCCGTCGAGCAGTACTTC CASRLDRVPVEQYF
. TRBJ1-1 . TRBV2 TGTGCCAGCACGAGAACAAGAGGTAGCACTGAAGCTTTCTTT CASTRTRGSTEAFF
. TRBJ2-3 few TRBV29-1 TGCAGCGTTGACACAGGGAGTGCAGATACGCAGTATTTT CSVDTGSADTQYF
. TRBJ2-1 . TRBV11-3 TGTGCCAGCAGCTGGAGTATAGGAGTAATTAATGAGCAGTTCTTC CASSWSIGVINEQFF
. TRBJ2-1 . TRBV7-7 TGTGCTAGCAGTTCCGGACTGGGAAATGAGCAGTTCTTC CASSSGLGNEQFF
. TRBJ1-2 . TRBV27 TGTGCCAGCAGGGACTTTGGGCGACTCGGTGGCTACACCTTC CASRDFGRLGGYTF
. TRBJ1-1 . TRBV7-3 TGTGCCAGCAGCGCGGACCCCGGGGACACTGAAGCTTTCTTT CASSADPGDTEAFF